A few counts support the clone carrying this T cell receptor beta chain. Preparing the TCRbeta library involved the use of unique molecular identifiers. Using its own MiXCR run on the PCR reads, TCRdb lists one record per CDR3 protein. The sample has fewer than 1 million distinct CDR3 sequences, roughly 15% seen once. The data derive from a study of T-cell reconstitution after alpha-beta-depleted transplantation in children. The source is a male patient under 18 who had a stem cell transplant for acute lymphoblastic leukemia, so the T cells may come from the graft donor. Source: PBMCs, mostly from graft donor cells, taken 360 days after TCRalphabeta/CD19-depleted stem cell transplant.

CDR3 protein: CAISESLAGSQETQYF. DNA of the CDR3: TGTGCCATCAGTGAGTCATTAGCGGGATCCCAAGAGACCCAGTACTTC. The chain has TRBV10-3 and TRBJ2-5; 8 bases line up with TRBD2. V shed 0 bases and J 1 base; nucleotides not matched to a gene: 4. The V gene's germline CDR1 is ENHRY and CDR2 SYGVKD. This CDR3 is 16 amino acids long.